This T cell receptor beta chain was recovered during a study of cytomegalovirus exposure and HLA in healthy donors. Whole-study findings and limits: Researchers reported from a later analysis that most CMV-associated TCR beta chains appeared HLA-restricted.

Remarks on this clone: Its cognate antigen is unknown.

The CDR3 extends over 19 amino acids. Germline CDR1 reads SGHRS; CDR2 reads YFSETQ. The V and J ends lost 3 bases and 1 base, in that order; junction bases with no gene match: 14. The PCR made use of 60 Vbeta and 13 Jbeta primers. Clones were sequenced by immunoSEQ multiplex PCR, and TCRdb holds only the in-frame ones, with some missing. The sample holds 200,000 to 250,000 clones, over 70% seen once. Sequenced input: PBMCs. V and J are TRBV5-1 and TRBJ1-3; 9 bases line up with TRBD1. The origin of this receptor is a woman aged 55-70 years in good health and CMV-seropositive. This CDR3 reads CASSWPGQGRQKSGNTIYF. DNA for the CDR3: TGCGCCAGCAGCTGGCCGGGACAGGGCCGCCAAAAATCTGGAAACACCATATATTTT.